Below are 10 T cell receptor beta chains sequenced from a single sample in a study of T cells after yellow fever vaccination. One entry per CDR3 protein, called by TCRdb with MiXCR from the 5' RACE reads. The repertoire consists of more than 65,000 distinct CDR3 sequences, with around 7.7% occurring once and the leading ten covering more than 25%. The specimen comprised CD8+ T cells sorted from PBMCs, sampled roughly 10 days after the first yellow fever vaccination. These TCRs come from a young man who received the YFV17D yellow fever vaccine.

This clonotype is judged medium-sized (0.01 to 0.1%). As DNA, the CDR3 is TGTGCCAGCAGTTATACCTCCGGAGGACAGCGTCTCACAGATACGCAGTATTTT. Its translation is CASSYTSGGQRLTDTQYF. The chain recombines TRBV6-6 with TRBJ2-3; a possible D gene is TRBD1 (6 bases). CDR3 length: 18 amino acids. V was pared by 3 bases and J by 2 bases, with 21 bases between. Germline assignment: CDR1 MNHNY and CDR2 SVGAGI (reference sequence).

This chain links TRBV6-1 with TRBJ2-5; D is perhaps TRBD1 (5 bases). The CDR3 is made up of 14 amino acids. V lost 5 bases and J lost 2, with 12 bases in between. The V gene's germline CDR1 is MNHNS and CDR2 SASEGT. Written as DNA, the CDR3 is TGTGCCAGCAGTCAGAAAGGGGAACAAGAGACCCAGTACTTC. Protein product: CASSQKGEQETQYF.

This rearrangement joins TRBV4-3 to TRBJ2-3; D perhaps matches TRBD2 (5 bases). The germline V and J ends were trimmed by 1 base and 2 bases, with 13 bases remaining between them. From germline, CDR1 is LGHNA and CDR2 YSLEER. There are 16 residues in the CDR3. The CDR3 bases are TGCGCCAGCAGCCAAGTGAGGGCGTCTCCCACAGATACGCAGTATTTT. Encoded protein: CASSQVRASPTDTQYF.

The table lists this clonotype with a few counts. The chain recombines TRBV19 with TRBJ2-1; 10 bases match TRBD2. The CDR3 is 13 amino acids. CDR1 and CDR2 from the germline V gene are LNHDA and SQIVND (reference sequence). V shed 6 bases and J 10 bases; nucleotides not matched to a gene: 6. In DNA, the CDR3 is TGTGCCAGTAGAAGCGGGGGGGCGGACGAGCAGTTCTTC. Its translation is CASRSGGADEQFF.

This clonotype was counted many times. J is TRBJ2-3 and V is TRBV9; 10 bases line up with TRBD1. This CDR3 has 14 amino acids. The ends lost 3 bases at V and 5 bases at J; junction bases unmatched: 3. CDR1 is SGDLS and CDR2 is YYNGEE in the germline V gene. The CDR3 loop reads CASSGWTGGDTQYF. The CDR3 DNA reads TGTGCCAGCAGCGGGTGGACAGGGGGAGATACGCAGTATTTT.

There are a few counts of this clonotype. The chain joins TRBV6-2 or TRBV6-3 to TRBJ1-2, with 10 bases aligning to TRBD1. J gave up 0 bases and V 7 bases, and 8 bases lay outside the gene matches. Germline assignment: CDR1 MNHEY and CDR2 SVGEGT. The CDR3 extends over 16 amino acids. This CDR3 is CASNRQGAATNYGYTF. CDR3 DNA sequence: TGTGCCAGCAACAGACAGGGGGCCGCGACTAACTATGGCTACACCTTC.

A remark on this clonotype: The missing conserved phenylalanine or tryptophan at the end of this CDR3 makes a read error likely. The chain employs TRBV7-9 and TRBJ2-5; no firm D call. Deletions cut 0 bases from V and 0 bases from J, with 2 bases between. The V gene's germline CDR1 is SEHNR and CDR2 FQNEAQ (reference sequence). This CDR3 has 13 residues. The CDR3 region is CASSLANQETQYS. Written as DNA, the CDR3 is TGTGCCAGCAGCTTAGCCAACCAAGAGACCCAGTACTCC.

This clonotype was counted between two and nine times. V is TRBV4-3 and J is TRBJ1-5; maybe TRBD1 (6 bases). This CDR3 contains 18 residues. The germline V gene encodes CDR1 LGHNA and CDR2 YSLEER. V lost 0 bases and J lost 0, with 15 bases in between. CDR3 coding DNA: TGCGCCAGCAGCCAAGATCGGGCAGGGGCTTATAGCAATCAGCCCCAGCATTTT. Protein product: CASSQDRAGAYSNQPQHF.

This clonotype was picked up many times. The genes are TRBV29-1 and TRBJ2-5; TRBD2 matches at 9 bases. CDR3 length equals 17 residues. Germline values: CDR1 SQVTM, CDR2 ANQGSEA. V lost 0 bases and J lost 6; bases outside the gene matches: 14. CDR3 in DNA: TGCAGCGTTGAAGATCATGCGGGGGGGGCCTTTATAAAGACCCAGTACTTC. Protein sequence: CSVEDHAGGAFIKTQYF.

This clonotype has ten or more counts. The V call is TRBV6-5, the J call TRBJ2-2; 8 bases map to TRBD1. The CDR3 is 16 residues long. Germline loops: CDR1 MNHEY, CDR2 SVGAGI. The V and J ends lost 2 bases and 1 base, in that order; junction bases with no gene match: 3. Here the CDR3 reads CASSYTTGENTGELFF. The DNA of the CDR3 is TGTGCCAGCAGTTACACGACAGGGGAGAACACCGGGGAGCTGTTTTTT.